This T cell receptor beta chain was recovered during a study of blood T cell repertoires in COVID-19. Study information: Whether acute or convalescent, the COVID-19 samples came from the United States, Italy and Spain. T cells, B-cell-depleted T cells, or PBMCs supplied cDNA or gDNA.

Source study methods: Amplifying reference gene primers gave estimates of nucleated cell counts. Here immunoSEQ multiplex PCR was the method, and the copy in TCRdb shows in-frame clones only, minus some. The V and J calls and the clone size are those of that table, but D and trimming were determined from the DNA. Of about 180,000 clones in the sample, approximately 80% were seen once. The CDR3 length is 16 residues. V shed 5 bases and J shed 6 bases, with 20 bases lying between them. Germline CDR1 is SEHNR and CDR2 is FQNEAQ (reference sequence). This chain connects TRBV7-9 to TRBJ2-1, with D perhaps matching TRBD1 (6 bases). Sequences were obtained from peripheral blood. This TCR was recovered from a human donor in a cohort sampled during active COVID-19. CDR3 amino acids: CASSTSGGQSSNEQFF. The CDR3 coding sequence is TGTGCCAGCAGCACGTCAGGCGGACAGTCTAGCAATGAGCAGTTCTTC. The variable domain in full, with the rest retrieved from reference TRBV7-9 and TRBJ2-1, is DTGVSQNPRHKITKRGQNVTFRCDPISEHNRLYWYRQTLGQGPEFLTYFQNEAQLEKSRLLSDRFSAERPKGSFSTLEIQRTEQGDSAMYLCASSTSGGQSSNEQFFGPGTRLTVL.